Listed below are T cell receptor beta chains from one sample, sequenced in a study of OX40 agonist ivuxolimab in advanced cancers. Only in-frame clones appear in the TCRdb table, and some are missing; sequencing was by immunoSEQ multiplex PCR. The sample shows some 110,000 clones, 80% to 95% of them seen only once. Here the sequenced sample was CD4+ or CD8+ T cells sorted from blood, taken in a trial of the OX40 agonist ivuxolimab. The receptors derive from an adult with an advanced solid tumor such as melanoma, head and neck, liver or kidney cancer. Each CDR3 is given with its conserved first and last residue. D genes are given only for firm matches. Size tells how often a clone was seen (once, few, many) or the class of an expanded clone, and some rows leave it out.

v_gene	len	d_gene	abundance	j_gene	CDR3aa	CDR3nt
TRBV6-5	16	.	.	TRBJ1-1	CASSYNSGGRNTEAFF	TGTGCCAGCAGTTACAATTCGGGGGGGAGGAACACTGAAGCTTTCTTT
TRBV28	11	.	.	TRBJ1-2	CASSVSYGYTF	TGTGCCAGCAGTGTATCCTACGGCTACACCTTC
TRBV7-2	15	TRBD1	.	TRBJ2-3	CASSFGQGSPYTQYF	TGTGCCAGCAGCTTTGGACAGGGGTCTCCCTATACGCAGTATTTT
TRBV18	14	.	.	TRBJ1-1	CASSPRRGNTEAFF	TGTGCCAGCTCACCACGTCGCGGGAACACTGAAGCTTTCTTT
TRBV7-2	12	.	.	TRBJ2-5	CASSSVRETQYF	TGTGCCAGCAGCTCAGTGCGGGAGACCCAGTACTTC
TRBV21-1	18	.	.	TRBJ2-3	CARRDGRTSGRGTDTQYF	TGTGCCAGAAGGGACGGACGGACTAGCGGGAGAGGCACAGATACGCAGTATTTT
TRBV18	13	.	.	TRBJ2-7	CASSPGQTYEQYF	TGTGCCAGCTCACCAGGACAGACCTACGAGCAGTACTTC
TRBV27	13	.	.	TRBJ2-7	CASSLPGASEQYF	TGTGCCAGCAGCCTGCCGGGGGCGAGCGAGCAGTACTTC
TRBV25-1	17	.	.	TRBJ2-1	CASSEFGGGRAADEQFF	TGTGCCAGCAGTGAATTTGGCGGCGGTAGGGCCGCCGATGAGCAGTTCTTC
TRBV5-6	16	TRBD2	.	TRBJ2-1	CASSLEATSGWNEQFF	TGTGCCAGCAGCTTGGAAGCGACTAGCGGTTGGAATGAGCAGTTCTTC
TRBV6-1	16	TRBD1	.	TRBJ1-5	CASSEGGQGLGQPQHF	TGTGCCAGCAGTGAAGGGGGACAGGGGTTAGGACAGCCCCAGCATTTT
TRBV6-5	14	.	.	TRBJ2-7	CASSYSRLSYEQYF	TGTGCCAGCAGTTACTCGAGGCTCTCCTACGAGCAGTACTTC
TRBV28	13	.	.	TRBJ1-2	CASSSGGDYGYTF	TGTGCCAGCAGTTCCGGGGGGGACTATGGCTACACCTTC
TRBV11-2	13	.	.	TRBJ2-5	CASSLEKWETQYF	TGTGCCAGCAGCTTAGAGAAATGGGAGACCCAGTACTTC
TRBV18	17	TRBD1	.	TRBJ2-1	CASSPPWATGAYNEQFF	TGTGCCAGCTCACCACCGTGGGCGACAGGGGCCTACAATGAGCAGTTCTTC
TRBV5-5	15	.	.	TRBJ2-7	CASSLENTKTYEQYF	TGTGCCAGCAGCTTGGAAAACACAAAGACCTACGAGCAGTACTTC
TRBV6-5	14	.	.	TRBJ1-1	CASWRNTMNTEAFF	TGTGCCAGCTGGAGGAATACCATGAACACTGAAGCTTTCTTT
TRBV6-6	16	TRBD1	.	TRBJ1-4	CASSPGTGATNEKLFF	TGTGCCAGCAGTCCCGGGACAGGGGCAACTAATGAAAAACTGTTTTTT
TRBV12-5	13	.	.	TRBJ1-1	CASGSDSNTEAFF	TGTGCTAGTGGCTCGGACAGCAACACTGAAGCTTTCTTT
TRBV5-5	16	.	.	TRBJ1-6	CASSLTPGAGNSPLHF	TGTGCCAGCAGCTTGACTCCGGGTGCGGGTAATTCACCCCTCCACTTT
TRBV5-8	15	.	.	TRBJ1-2	CASSLGSGRHYGYTF	TGTGCCAGCAGCTTGGGTTCCGGCAGGCACTATGGCTACACCTTC
TRBV11-2	15	TRBD1	.	TRBJ1-5	CASSLRQGGNQPQHF	TGTGCCAGCAGCTTAAGACAGGGGGGTAATCAGCCCCAGCATTTT
TRBV9	14	.	.	TRBJ1-1	CASSVTGGNTEAFF	TGTGCCAGCAGCGTAACAGGAGGAAACACTGAAGCTTTCTTT
TRBV19	16	TRBD1	.	TRBJ2-3	CASRPTGTGSTDTQYF	TGTGCCAGTAGACCCACCGGGACAGGTAGCACAGATACGCAGTATTTT
TRBV5-1	15	.	.	TRBJ1-1	CASSFRGARISVLLF	TGTGCCAGCAGCTTTCGGGGGGCGCGGATCTCCGTGTTGCTCTTT
TRBV7-9	16	.	few	TRBJ1-1	CASSLAPIATNTEAFF	TGTGCCAGCAGCTTAGCCCCAATCGCAACCAACACTGAAGCTTTCTTT
TRBV19	16	TRBD2	.	TRBJ2-7	CASSRLAGDRPVEQYF	TGTGCCAGTAGTAGACTAGCGGGAGACCGTCCAGTGGAGCAGTACTTC
TRBV19	15	.	.	TRBJ1-5	CASSTNRGGDQPQHF	TGTGCCAGTAGTACCAATAGGGGTGGAGATCAGCCCCAGCATTTT
TRBV5-6	15	.	.	TRBJ1-1	CASSTQGTRGTEAFF	TGTGCCAGCAGCACCCAGGGAACTCGAGGGACTGAAGCTTTCTTT
TRBV4-2	14	.	.	TRBJ1-4	CASSYAGGNEKLFF	TGTGCCAGCAGCTACGCCGGAGGGAATGAAAAACTGTTTTTT
TRBV6-5	14	TRBD2	.	TRBJ2-2	CASRLAGFTGELFF	TGTGCCAGCAGGCTAGCGGGATTTACCGGGGAGCTGTTTTTT
TRBV28	14	TRBD2	.	TRBJ2-7	CASSLRRESNEQYF	TGTGCCAGCAGTTTAAGGCGGGAGTCGAACGAGCAGTACTTC
TRBV7-2	13	.	.	TRBJ2-3	CASSFGSPDTQYF	TGTGCCAGCAGCTTTGGTAGCCCCGATACGCAGTATTTT
TRBV6-1	10	.	.	TRBJ2-3	CASNVDTQYF	TGTGCCAGCAACGTAGATACGCAGTATTTT
TRBV9	15	TRBD2	.	TRBJ2-5	CASSVGLAAQETQYF	TGTGCCAGCAGCGTGGGACTAGCGGCCCAAGAGACCCAGTACTTC
TRBV28	12	.	.	TRBJ2-3	CASSRSTDTQYF	TGTGCCAGCAGTCGTAGCACAGATACGCAGTATTTT
TRBV7-2	15	TRBD1	.	TRBJ1-1	CASSSQTGPTTEAFF	TGTGCCAGCAGCTCCCAGACAGGGCCTACCACTGAAGCTTTCTTT
TRBV6-1	17	.	.	TRBJ2-7	CASSEQGPLHLPYEQYF	TGTGCCAGCAGTGAACAGGGACCGCTCCACCTCCCCTACGAGCAGTACTTC
TRBV9	13	.	once	TRBJ2-7	CASSETGLYEQYF	TGTGCCAGCAGCGAGACAGGCCTCTACGAGCAGTACTTC
TRBV15	14	.	once	TRBJ2-7	CATSSRGLRYEQYF	TGTGCCACCAGCAGCCGGGGGCTCCGGTACGAGCAGTACTTC
TRBV28	14	.	few	TRBJ2-3	CASGLRLITDTQYF	TGTGCCAGCGGTTTACGTCTAATCACAGATACGCAGTATTTT
TRBV18	14	.	once	TRBJ1-1	CASSPAGGLTEAFF	TGTGCCAGCTCACCCGCGGGAGGTTTGACTGAAGCTTTCTTT
TRBV6-5	15	.	.	TRBJ2-2	CASSYSTRGTGELFF	TGTGCCAGCAGTTACTCGACCAGAGGTACCGGGGAGCTGTTTTTT
TRBV5-1	14	TRBD1	.	TRBJ2-5	CASSQTGIKETQYF	TGCGCCAGCAGCCAGACAGGGATTAAGGAGACCCAGTACTTC
TRBV19	17	TRBD1	.	TRBJ1-5	CASSSRQGAPRNQPQHF	TGTGCCAGTAGTTCTAGACAGGGGGCGCCTCGCAATCAGCCCCAGCATTTT
TRBV28	15	.	.	TRBJ1-2	CASSRPGQSLYGYTF	TGTGCCAGCAGCCGACCGGGGCAGTCCCTCTATGGCTACACCTTC
TRBV19	16	.	.	TRBJ1-1	CASFPGRPLRDTEAFF	TGTGCCAGTTTTCCGGGACGCCCTCTTAGAGACACTGAAGCTTTCTTT
TRBV4-2	16	.	.	TRBJ1-1	CASSQDSDSMNTEAFF	TGTGCCAGCAGCCAAGATTCGGACAGCATGAACACTGAAGCTTTCTTT
TRBV11-2	16	TRBD1	.	TRBJ2-1	CASSLVSAGGINEQFF	TGTGCCAGCAGCTTAGTTTCTGCAGGGGGCATAAATGAGCAGTTCTTC
TRBV7-8	15	TRBD2	.	TRBJ2-5	CASSFGGGYQETQYF	TGTGCCAGCAGCTTCGGCGGGGGGTACCAAGAGACCCAGTACTTC
TRBV28	13	.	few	TRBJ2-7	CASSLWSAIEQYF	TGTGCCAGCAGTTTATGGTCAGCCATCGAGCAGTACTTC
TRBV6-5	12	.	.	TRBJ1-2	CASSYSGAGYTF	TGTGCCAGCAGTTACTCAGGGGCCGGCTACACCTTC
TRBV6-6	16	TRBD2	.	TRBJ2-3	CASSLYGTTITDTQYF	TGTGCCAGCAGTTTGTACGGGACTACCATCACAGATACGCAGTATTTT
TRBV15	15	.	.	TRBJ2-3	CATSRSRGKADTQYF	TGTGCCACCAGCCGTTCGCGAGGGAAGGCAGATACGCAGTATTTT